The sequence of this T cell receptor (beta chain) was determined in a study of cytomegalovirus exposure and HLA in healthy donors. The study, taken as a whole, reports: Researchers catalogued about 150 TCR beta chains as cytomegalovirus-associated. For TCR beta chains, V- and J-gene trimming was later linked to a missense DCLRE1C variant.

13 Jbeta primers and 60 Vbeta primers were used for the PCR. Data came from immunoSEQ multiplex PCR; TCRdb stores just in-frame clones and leaves some out. The sample lists 210,000 or so clones; roughly four fifths were seen once. Regarding this clone: Its antigen is undetermined.

Germline-derived CDR1 and CDR2 are SGDLS and YYNGEE. Trimming left V 1 base short and J 1 base short, with 11 bases between. The CDR3 has 15 amino acids. The receptor was isolated from a woman aged 40 to 50 in good health and CMV-seronegative. The chain has TRBV9 and TRBJ2-5; a weak D match, TRBD1 (6 bases). Specimen: PBMCs. The CDR3 sequence: CASSVNPGVQETQYF. The CDR3 bases are TGTGCCAGCAGCGTAAATCCAGGGGTCCAAGAGACCCAGTACTTC.